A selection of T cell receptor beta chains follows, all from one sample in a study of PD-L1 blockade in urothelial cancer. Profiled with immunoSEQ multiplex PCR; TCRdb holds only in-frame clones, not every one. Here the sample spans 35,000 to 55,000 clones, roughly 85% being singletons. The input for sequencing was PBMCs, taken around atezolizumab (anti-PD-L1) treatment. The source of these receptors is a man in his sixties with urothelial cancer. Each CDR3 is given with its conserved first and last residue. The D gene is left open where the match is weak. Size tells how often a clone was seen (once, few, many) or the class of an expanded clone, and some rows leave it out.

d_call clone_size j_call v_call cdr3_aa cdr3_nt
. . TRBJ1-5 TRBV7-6 CASSLVQDNQPQHF TGTGCCAGCAGCTTAGTCCAGGATAATCAGCCCCAGCATTTT
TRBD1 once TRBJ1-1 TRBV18 CASSPTGDGDTEAFF TGTGCCAGCTCACCGACAGGGGATGGGGACACTGAAGCTTTCTTT
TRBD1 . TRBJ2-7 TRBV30 CAWGQGSSYEQYF TGTGCCTGGGGACAGGGGAGCTCCTACGAGCAGTACTTC
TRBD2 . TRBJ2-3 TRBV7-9 CASSLLGGGQDTQYF TGTGCCAGCAGCCTCCTGGGCGGGGGGCAGGATACGCAGTATTTT
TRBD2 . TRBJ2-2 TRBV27 CASRLLRLAGEVGELFF TGTGCCAGCAGACTACTTAGACTAGCGGGGGAGGTCGGGGAGCTGTTTTTT
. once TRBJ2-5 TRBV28 CASSAGLIETQYF TGTGCCAGCAGTGCCGGACTAATTGAGACCCAGTACTTC
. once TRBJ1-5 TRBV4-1 CASSQGGQFNQPQHF TGCGCCAGCAGCCAAGGAGGACAGTTCAATCAGCCCCAGCATTTT
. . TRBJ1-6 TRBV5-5 CASSRDSGVNSPLHF TGTGCCAGCAGCAGGGATTCGGGGGTAAATTCACCCCTCCACTTT
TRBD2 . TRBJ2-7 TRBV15 CATSRDRSGASYEQYF TGTGCCACCAGCAGAGATCGTAGCGGGGCATCCTACGAGCAGTACTTC
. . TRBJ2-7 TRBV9 CASSPALDLAYEQYF TGTGCCAGCAGCCCAGCTCTAGACCTGGCCTACGAGCAGTACTTC
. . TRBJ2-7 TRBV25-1 CASTEGASYEQYF TGTGCCAGCACGGAGGGCGCTTCCTACGAGCAGTACTTC
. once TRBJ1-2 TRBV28 CASSLLPGEHATGGYGYTF TGTGCCAGCAGTTTGCTTCCCGGGGAACACGCGACCGGGGGGTATGGCTACACCTTC
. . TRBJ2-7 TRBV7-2 CASSLATGTYEQYF TGTGCCAGCAGCTTAGCAACCGGTACCTACGAGCAGTACTTC
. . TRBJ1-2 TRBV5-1 CASSLGSLPTRWGINGYTF TGCGCCAGCAGCTTGGGCTCTCTACCAACGAGGTGGGGCATCAATGGCTACACCTTC
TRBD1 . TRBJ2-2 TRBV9 CASSARTGGAGTGELFF TGTGCCAGCAGCGCCCGGACAGGGGGCGCCGGCACCGGGGAGCTGTTTTTT
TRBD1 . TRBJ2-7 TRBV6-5 CASTPAAGGYEQYF TGTGCCAGCACCCCCGCGGCAGGGGGCTACGAGCAGTACTTC